This T cell receptor (beta chain) originates from a study of blood T cell repertoires in COVID-19. Original data processing: Quantification of nucleated cells was approximated via reference gene primer amplification. The assay was immunoSEQ multiplex PCR, and TCRdb's table has in-frame clones only and misses some. V and J calls and clone size follow that table, whereas D and trimming were derived from the DNA. The sample has about 110,000 clones, roughly 84% seen once. The length of the CDR3 is 18 residues. Germline V gene sequence: CDR1 SGHVS, CDR2 FNYEAQ. V dropped 2 bases and J dropped 9; count of bases not matched to a gene: 17.

The sample was peripheral blood. The sequence derives from a woman in her 70s with acute or convalescent COVID-19. The V and J genes are TRBV7-6 and TRBJ2-3, with 10 bases identical to TRBD2. The CDR3 is CASSLRSRLAGAADTQYF. The CDR3 DNA sequence: TGTGCCAGCAGCTTAAGGAGCAGGCTAGCGGGGGCCGCGGACACGCAGTATTTT.